This T cell receptor (beta chain) was recovered during a study of blood T cell repertoires in COVID-19. Authors' data handling: Estimates of nucleated cell counts were drawn from the amplification of reference gene primers. The assay was immunoSEQ multiplex PCR, and TCRdb's table has in-frame clones only and misses some. V, J and clone size are those of that table, while D and trimming were read from the DNA. The sample carries a few hundred thousand clones, just over 85% recorded once. In germline, CDR1 is MGHDK, CDR2 SYGVNS. Trimming removed 8 bases from V and 6 bases from J; junction bases left unmatched: 10. The CDR3 spans 15 residues.

The sequencing sample was made of PBMCs or T cells enriched from blood (not recorded which). The receptor comes from a woman aged 40 to 50 with acute COVID-19. The gene calls are TRBV25-1 and TRBJ2-1, with 10 bases identical to TRBD1. The CDR3 region has the DNA TGTGCCAGCGGGAGACAGGGGGCGGTGGGCAATGAGCAGTTCTTC. Translation gives CASGRQGAVGNEQFF.